Listed below are T cell receptor beta chains from one sample, sequenced in a study of CD8+ T cells in alopecia areata. Clones were sequenced by immunoSEQ multiplex PCR, and TCRdb holds only the in-frame ones, with some missing. The sample includes under 85,000 clones, 40% to 50% of them seen just once. The sample consisted of CD8+ T cells sorted from blood, taken at week 0. The receptors were gathered from a human donor with alopecia areata. The CDR3 runs from the conserved cysteine through the conserved F or W. Size is stated for part of the rows, as once, few or many counts, or as a class when the clone is expanded.

TRBJ2-5,TRBV4-1,.,CASSQDSAEETQYF
TRBJ2-2,TRBV7-2,many,CASSLARDTHTGELFF
TRBJ2-4,TRBV7-8,few,CASSSATRGRNIQYF
TRBJ1-2,TRBV7-9,.,CASSFYEQGTGYGYTF
TRBJ2-1,TRBV11-2,.,CASSLDGRSNEQFF
TRBJ2-3,TRBV14,.,CASSQRSPDTQYF
TRBJ1-1,TRBV5-6,.,CASSSFRAMLVNTEAFF
TRBJ2-5,TRBV29-1,few,CSVGAALDGGTQYF
TRBJ1-4,TRBV7-9,.,CASSHSGTEALF
TRBJ2-1,TRBV5-1,.,CASSSTSGTYNEQFF
TRBJ2-7,TRBV6-1,.,CASVGAGRPGYEQYF
TRBJ2-7,TRBV7-6,.,CASSEVRGEQYF
TRBJ1-2,TRBV29-1,.,CSVVTGGDYGYTF
TRBJ2-4,TRBV28,.,CASSPQPLVKNIQYF
TRBJ1-2,TRBV9,.,CASISGQGFNYGYTF
TRBJ2-7,TRBV5-4,few,CASSPIGSYEQYF
TRBJ1-1,TRBV6-5,.,CASSTQGNTEAFF
TRBJ2-4,TRBV19,few,CASAHRQGPLAKNIQYF
TRBJ1-3,TRBV30,.,CAYQDRDSGNTIYF